One T cell receptor beta chain is described in this entry. Its antigen is not known. The trim removed 4 bases at V and 4 bases at J, leaving 9 bases unmatched. The germline V gene encodes CDR1 SGHNT and CDR2 YYREEE (reference sequence). The CDR3 runs 16 residues. Sequencing targeted expressed TCRB transcripts, as all isolated RNA had been reverse transcribed. Sequenced by immunoSEQ multiplex PCR; TCRdb stores in-frame clones only, minus some. This sample has 500,000 to 800,000 clones, with roughly 12% found just once. A CD45RO/CCR7/CD25/CD127/CD95/CD27 panel sorted naive, central memory, regulatory and stem cell-like memory CD4+ cells. This entry comes from a study of beta chain features in type 1 diabetes. General observations from the study: Type 1 diabetes patients had fewer VDJ junction insertions and more deletions. Across all four CD4+ subsets, people with type 1 diabetes showed modestly shorter TCRB CDR3s.

The sample was naive CD4+ T cells from blood. The chain employs TRBV5-4 and TRBJ2-5; TRBD2 matches 11 bases. This receptor was identified in a man aged 25 to 40 with type 1 diabetes. The CDR3 DNA sequence: TGTGCCAGCAGCCCCCCAACTAGCGGGGGACGAGAGACCCAGTACTTC. Translated, it gives CASSPPTSGGRETQYF.